In its sample, the clone carrying this T cell receptor (beta chain) was seen once. The identical CDR3 is also encoded by other nucleotide sequences in the sample. Participants were placed into cohorts based on the clinical history they reported. Repertoires were generated with immunoSEQ multiplex PCR, while TCRdb's copy carries only in-frame clones and drops some. The table has 350,000 or so clones, about 86% seen once. The record originates from a study of blood T cell repertoires in COVID-19. Per germline, CDR1 SGHNT and CDR2 YYREEE (reference sequence). CDR3 length: 13 amino acids. The ends lost 4 bases at V and 1 base at J; junction bases unmatched: 1.

This chain joins TRBV5-4 and TRBJ1-1, with 7 bases lining up with TRBD1. Specimen: PBMCs or T cells enriched from blood (not recorded which). The sequence derives from a woman aged 40 to 50 with acute COVID-19. In DNA form, the CDR3 reads TGTGCCAGCAGCAGACAGGGGAACACTGAAGCTTTCTTT. Translating it yields CASSRQGNTEAFF.